Below are 8 T cell receptor beta chains sequenced from a single sample in a study of vaccination and CD4 T cells after COVID-19. Treatment meaning: roughly 10-day PBMC culture with coronavirus spike peptide pools or control peptides (ViraFEST assay). Antigens of these TCRs are unknown. Scientists ran DNA taken from cultured CD4+ T cells through the Oncomine TCR Beta short-read assay for sequencing. One entry per CDR3 protein results from TCRdb running MiXCR on the PCR reads. The sample includes 8,500 to 13,000 distinct CDR3 sequences, under 70% seen only once; the top ten take 30% to 40%. Material for sequencing was CD4+ T cells from blood, cultured in vitro. Every receptor here comes from a human donor who had recovered from COVID-19.

This clonotype was observed once. The J gene is TRBJ1-2, the V gene TRBV9; D not resolved. The germline V and J ends were trimmed by 0 bases and 0 bases, with 9 bases remaining between them. CDR1 and CDR2 (germline): SGDLS, YYNGEE. This CDR3 contains 15 residues. CDR3 sequence reads: CASSVEGGANYGYTF. The CDR3 DNA sequence: TGTGCCAGCAGCGTAGAGGGCGGTGCTAACTATGGCTACACCTTC.

V and J are TRBV11-2 and TRBJ2-3, with D hard to call. The germline CDR1 and CDR2 sequences are SGHAT and FQNNGV. Deletions cut 5 bases from V and 0 bases from J, with 6 bases between. The CDR3 consists of 13 residues. The CDR3 DNA follows: TGTGCCAGCAGCCCCATTAGCACAGATACGCAGTATTTT. Translation: CASSPISTDTQYF.

The chain recombines TRBV19 with TRBJ2-5; possibly TRBD1 for D (8 bases). The CDR3 length is 16 residues. V was trimmed by 1 base and J by 5 bases, leaving 17 bases between them. Germline V CDR1 and CDR2: LNHDA, SQIVND (reference sequence). CDR3 in DNA: TGTGCCAGTAGTATAGCTCGGACAGGGAGGGACGAGACCCAGTACTTC. Its protein product is CASSIARTGRDETQYF. Based on the CDR3 plus reference TRBV19 and TRBJ2-5, the full variable domain is DGGITQSPKYLFRKEGQNVTLSCEQNLNHDAMYWYRQDPGQGLRLIYYSQIVNDFQKGDIAEGYSVSREKKESFPLTVTSAQKNPTAFYLCASSIARTGRDETQYFGPGTRLLVL.

This chain links TRBV19 with TRBJ2-3, with 9 nucleotides matching TRBD2. This CDR3 has 15 amino acids. The junction had 9 bases not matched to a gene; V was cut back by 6 bases and J by 5 bases. Germline V gene lookup returns CDR1 LNHDA and CDR2 SQIVND (reference sequence). The DNA for the CDR3 is TGTGCCAGTAGGGGGACTAGCTGGTATGGAGATACGCAGTATTTT. Its translation: CASRGTSWYGDTQYF. Together with reference TRBV19 and TRBJ2-3, the CDR3 gives the full variable domain: DGGITQSPKYLFRKEGQNVTLSCEQNLNHDAMYWYRQDPGQGLRLIYYSQIVNDFQKGDIAEGYSVSREKKESFPLTVTSAQKNPTAFYLCASRGTSWYGDTQYFGPGTRLTVL.

This clonotype was recorded a few times. The genes are TRBV20-1 and TRBJ2-3; TRBD2 aligns across 9 bases. V lost 1 base and J lost 5; bases outside the gene matches: 13. Germline CDR1 and CDR2: DFQATT and SNEGSKA (reference sequence). The CDR3 covers 17 residues. The DNA of the CDR3 is TGCAGTGCTAGAGGCGACACGTTGCGGGAGGGCGGAGATACGCAGTATTTT. It translates to CSARGDTLREGGDTQYF.

The rearrangement joins TRBV11-3 to TRBJ2-5; 15 bases are shared with TRBD2. The CDR3 spans 18 residues. The V segment lost 4 bases and the J segment 1 base; nucleotides outside the gene matches: 7. From germline, CDR1 is SGHNT and CDR2 YENEEA. The CDR3 DNA reads TGTGCCAGCAGCTGGGGACTAGCGGGGGGAGGTCCCCAAGAGACCCAGTACTTC. Residues: CASSWGLAGGGPQETQYF.

This chain links TRBV6-1 with TRBJ1-2; the match to TRBD1 covers 9 bases. In germline, CDR1 is MNHNS, CDR2 SASEGT. V trimming: 6 bases; J trimming: 8 bases; junction bases outside the gene matches: 13. CDR3 length: 15 residues. The CDR3 DNA reads as TGTGCCAGCAGAGGTCCGCCCGGGACAGGGTACGGCTACACCTTC. Its translation is CASRGPPGTGYGYTF.

The rearrangement uses TRBV24-1 and TRBJ2-5; TRBD1 aligns across 8 bases. The CDR3 loop spans 14 amino acids. Germline V gene sequence: CDR1 KGHDR, CDR2 SFDVKD. Losses at the gene ends were 1 base for V and 5 bases for J; bases not matched to a gene: 2. This chain's CDR3 is CATSDFAGGETQYF. In DNA, the CDR3 is TGTGCCACCAGTGATTTCGCAGGGGGCGAGACCCAGTACTTC.